Following are 10 T cell receptor beta chains from one sample sequenced in a study of cytomegalovirus exposure and HLA in healthy donors. Sequencing used immunoSEQ multiplex PCR; TCRdb keeps in-frame clones, though not all of them. The profile shows about 56,000 clones, 93% of them singletons. The sample consisted of PBMCs. Every receptor here comes from a young woman in good health and CMV-seropositive.

The V and J genes are TRBV2 and TRBJ2-7, with TRBD1 matching over 12 bases. CDR1 and CDR2 (germline): SNHLY, FYNNEI. This CDR3 is built from 14 residues. Trimming cost V 7 bases and J 2 bases; bases outside gene matches: 3. For the CDR3, the DNA is TGTGCCAGCAAAAGGGACAGGGGGCCCTACGAGCAGTACTTC. This codes for CASKRDRGPYEQYF.

The rearrangement joins TRBV9 to TRBJ2-3; D possibly corresponds to TRBD2 (5 bases). V lost 2 bases and J lost 0, with 10 bases in between. This CDR3 comprises 15 residues. Germline lookup yields CDR1 SGDLS and CDR2 YYNGEE. CDR3 amino acids: CASSVSGTSTDTQYF. The DNA for the CDR3 is TGTGCCAGCAGCGTGAGCGGAACTAGCACAGATACGCAGTATTTT.

J is TRBJ1-4 and V is TRBV10-1; no clear D gene. The CDR3 has 13 amino acids. Trimming stripped 4 bases from V and 8 bases from J, with 11 bases between. The germline CDR1 and CDR2 sequences are WNHNN and SYGVQD (reference sequence). Here the CDR3 DNA reads TGCGCCAGCAGTGCTTCAGGCGGGGAAAAACTGTTTTTT. Its protein product is CASSASGGEKLFF.

The chain uses TRBV7-2 and TRBJ2-3; D is possibly TRBD1 (6 bases). From germline, CDR1 is SGHTA and CDR2 FQGNSA. CDR3 length: 14 residues. V was pared by 1 base and J by 8 bases, with 13 bases between. The CDR3 region is CASSLDQGPITQYF. In DNA form, the CDR3 reads TGTGCCAGCAGCTTAGATCAGGGGCCCATTACGCAGTATTTT. The entire variable domain, with the rest obtained from reference TRBV7-2 and TRBJ2-3, is as follows: GAGVSQSPSNKVTEKGKDVELRCDPISGHTALYWYRQSLGQGLEFLIYFQGNSAPDKSGLPSDRFSAERTGGSVSTLTIQRTQQEDSAVYLCASSLDQGPITQYFGPGTRLTVL.

The chain couples TRBV13 to TRBJ1-2, with D possibly matching TRBD1 (6 bases). Germline V CDR1 and CDR2: PRHDT, FYEKMQ (reference sequence). The CDR3 sequence is 15 residues long. V was clipped by 5 bases and J by 4 bases, with 17 bases between them. CDR3 region: CASSTRGTTSYGYTF. CDR3 bases: TGTGCCAGCAGCACCCGTGGGACAACGAGCTATGGCTACACCTTC.

The rearrangement joins TRBV19 to TRBJ1-5, with D unresolved. Germline assignment: CDR1 LNHDA and CDR2 SQIVND (reference sequence). This CDR3 region has 15 residues. Trimming left V 3 bases short and J 4 bases short, with 13 bases between. Here the CDR3 DNA reads TGTGCCAGTAGTATTGGCCAGGCAATAAATCAGCCCCAGCATTTT. This gives the protein CASSIGQAINQPQHF.

This rearrangement joins TRBV6-5 to TRBJ2-3; D is ambiguous. The V gene's germline CDR1 is MNHEY and CDR2 SVGAGI. Trimming stripped 6 bases from V and 6 bases from J, with 16 bases between. This CDR3 is built from 14 residues. The CDR3 coding sequence is TGTGCCAGCAGCCGACTCCAGCGTGGGGATACGCAGTATTTT. Amino acid sequence: CASSRLQRGDTQYF.

CDR3 residues: CASSIRDRKSSYNSPLHF. CDR3 DNA sequence: TGTGCCAGCAGCATACGGGACAGAAAAAGCTCCTATAATTCACCCCTCCACTTT. The rearrangement joins TRBV5-6 to TRBJ1-6; 7 nucleotides agree with TRBD1. V dropped 4 bases and J dropped 0; count of bases not matched to a gene: 10. The germline gives CDR1 SGHDT, CDR2 YYEEEE. The CDR3 extends over 18 amino acids.

The gene calls are TRBV5-4 and TRBJ2-4; 10 bases align to TRBD2. This CDR3 has 20 residues. Trimming cost V 4 bases and J 0 bases; bases outside gene matches: 16. CDR1 is SGHNT and CDR2 is YYREEE in the germline V gene (reference sequence). The chain's CDR3 is CASSVGSGGALDLAKNIQYF. The DNA of the CDR3 is TGTGCCAGCAGCGTGGGGAGCGGGGGGGCTTTGGATCTAGCCAAAAACATTCAGTACTTC.

The chain carries TRBV14 and TRBJ2-2; a possible D gene is TRBD1 (5 bases). This CDR3 has 15 residues. V dropped 5 bases and J dropped 3 bases, with 13 bases sitting between them. The germline gives CDR1 SGHDN, CDR2 FVKESK. CDR3 protein: CASSRGRVDTGELFF. The CDR3 DNA reads TGTGCCAGCAGCAGGGGCAGGGTGGACACCGGGGAGCTGTTTTTT.